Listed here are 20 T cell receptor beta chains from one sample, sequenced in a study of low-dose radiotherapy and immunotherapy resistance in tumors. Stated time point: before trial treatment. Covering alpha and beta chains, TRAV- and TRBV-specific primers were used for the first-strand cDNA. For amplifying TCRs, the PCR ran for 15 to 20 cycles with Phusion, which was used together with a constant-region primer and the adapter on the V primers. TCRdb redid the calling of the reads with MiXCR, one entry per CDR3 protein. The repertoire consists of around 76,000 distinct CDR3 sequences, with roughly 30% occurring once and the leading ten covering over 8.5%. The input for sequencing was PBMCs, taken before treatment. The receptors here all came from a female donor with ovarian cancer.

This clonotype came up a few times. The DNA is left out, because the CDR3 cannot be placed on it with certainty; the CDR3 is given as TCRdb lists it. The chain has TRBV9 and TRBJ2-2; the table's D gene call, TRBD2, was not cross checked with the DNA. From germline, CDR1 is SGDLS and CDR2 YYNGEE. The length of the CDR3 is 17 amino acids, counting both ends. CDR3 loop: CASSPHGLACTGELFFF.

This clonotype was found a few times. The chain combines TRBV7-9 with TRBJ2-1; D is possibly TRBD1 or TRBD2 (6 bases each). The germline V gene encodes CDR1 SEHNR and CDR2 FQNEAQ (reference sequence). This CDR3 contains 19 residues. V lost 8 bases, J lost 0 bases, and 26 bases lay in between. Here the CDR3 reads CASGPLGGGFPSSYNEQFF. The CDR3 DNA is TGTGCCAGCGGACCCCTAGGGGGAGGATTCCCGAGCTCCTACAATGAGCAGTTCTTC.

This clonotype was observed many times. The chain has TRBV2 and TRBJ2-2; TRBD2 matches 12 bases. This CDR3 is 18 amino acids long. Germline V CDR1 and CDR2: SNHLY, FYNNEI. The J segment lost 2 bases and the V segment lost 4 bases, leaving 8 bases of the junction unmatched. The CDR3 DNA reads TGTGCCAGCAGTGGCCAACTAGCGGGGGGTCCAAACACCGGGGAGCTGTTTTTT. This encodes CASSGQLAGGPNTGELFF.

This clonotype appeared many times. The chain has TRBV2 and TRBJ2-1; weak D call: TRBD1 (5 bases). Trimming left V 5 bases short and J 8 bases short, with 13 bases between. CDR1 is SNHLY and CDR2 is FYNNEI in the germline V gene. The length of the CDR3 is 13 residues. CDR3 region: CASSKGLGHEQFF. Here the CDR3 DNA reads TGTGCCAGCAGTAAGGGGCTAGGCCATGAGCAGTTCTTC.

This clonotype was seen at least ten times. The chain's CDR3 is CASSFGRGDTGELFF. Here the CDR3 DNA reads TGTGCCAGCAGTTTTGGGCGAGGCGACACCGGGGAGCTGTTTTTT. The chain uses TRBV12-3 or TRBV12-4 and TRBJ2-2; D remains ambiguous. The V end lost 3 bases, the J end lost 3 bases, and 11 bases lay between the germline ends. This CDR3 region has 15 residues.

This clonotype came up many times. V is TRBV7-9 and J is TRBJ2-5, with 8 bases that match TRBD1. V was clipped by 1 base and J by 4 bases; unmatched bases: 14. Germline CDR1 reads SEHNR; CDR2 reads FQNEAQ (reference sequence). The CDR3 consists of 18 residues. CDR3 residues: CASSLGARIGQGGETQYF. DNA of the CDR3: TGTGCCAGCAGCTTAGGGGCGAGGATAGGACAGGGAGGAGAGACCCAGTACTTC. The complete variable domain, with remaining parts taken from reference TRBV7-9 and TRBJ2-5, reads DTGVSQNPRHKITKRGQNVTFRCDPISEHNRLYWYRQTLGQGPEFLTYFQNEAQLEKSRLLSDRFSAERPKGSFSTLEIQRTEQGDSAMYLCASSLGARIGQGGETQYFGPGTRLLVL.

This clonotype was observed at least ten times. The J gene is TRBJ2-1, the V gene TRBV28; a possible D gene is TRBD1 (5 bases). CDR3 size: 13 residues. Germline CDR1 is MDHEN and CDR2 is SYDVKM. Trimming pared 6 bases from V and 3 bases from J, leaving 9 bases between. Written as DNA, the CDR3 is TGTGCCAGCAGGGGGCCTAACTACAATGAGCAGTTCTTC. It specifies CASRGPNYNEQFF.

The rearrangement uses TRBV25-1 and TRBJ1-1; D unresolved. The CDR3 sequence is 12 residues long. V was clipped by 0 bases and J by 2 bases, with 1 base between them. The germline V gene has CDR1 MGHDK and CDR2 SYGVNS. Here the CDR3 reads CASSEYNTEAFF. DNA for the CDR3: TGTGCCAGCAGTGAATACAACACTGAAGCTTTCTTT.

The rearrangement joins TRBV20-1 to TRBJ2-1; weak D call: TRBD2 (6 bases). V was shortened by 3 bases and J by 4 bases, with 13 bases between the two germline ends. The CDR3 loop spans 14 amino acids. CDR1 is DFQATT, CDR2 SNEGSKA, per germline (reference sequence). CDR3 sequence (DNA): TGCAGTGCTAGCACCGGGAGTGATTACAATGAGCAGTTCTTC. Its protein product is CSASTGSDYNEQFF.

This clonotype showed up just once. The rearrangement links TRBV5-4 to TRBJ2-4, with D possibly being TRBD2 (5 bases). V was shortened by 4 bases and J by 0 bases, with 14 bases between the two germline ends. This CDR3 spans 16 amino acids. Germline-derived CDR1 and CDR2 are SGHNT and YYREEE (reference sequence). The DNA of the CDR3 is TGTGCCAGCAGCCCCGGGGAGAGGCTAGCCAAAAACATTCAGTACTTC. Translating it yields CASSPGERLAKNIQYF.

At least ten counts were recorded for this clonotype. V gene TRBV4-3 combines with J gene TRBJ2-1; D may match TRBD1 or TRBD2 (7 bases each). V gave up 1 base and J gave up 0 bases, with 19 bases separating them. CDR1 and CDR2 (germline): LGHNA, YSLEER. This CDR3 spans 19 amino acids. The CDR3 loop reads CASSQAGGGQTYSYNEQFF. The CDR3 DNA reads TGCGCCAGCAGCCAAGCAGGGGGGGGGCAGACCTACTCCTACAATGAGCAGTTCTTC.

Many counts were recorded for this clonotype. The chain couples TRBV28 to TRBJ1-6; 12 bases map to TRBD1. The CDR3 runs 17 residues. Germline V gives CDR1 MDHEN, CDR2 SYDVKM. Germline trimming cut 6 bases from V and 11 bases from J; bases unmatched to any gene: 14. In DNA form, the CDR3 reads TGTGCCAGCAGCTCTCGGGGGACAGGGGGCGTTTGGGCACCCCTCCACTTT. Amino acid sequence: CASSSRGTGGVWAPLHF.

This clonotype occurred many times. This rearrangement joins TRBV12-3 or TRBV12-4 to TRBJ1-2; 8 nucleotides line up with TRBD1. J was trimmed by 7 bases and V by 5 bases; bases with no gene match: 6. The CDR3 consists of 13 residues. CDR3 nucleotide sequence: TGTGCCAGCAGTAGTCAGGGGGCGCTTGGCTACACCTTC. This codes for CASSSQGALGYTF.

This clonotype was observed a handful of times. The CDR3 DNA follows: TGTGCCAGCAGTGGACAGGTACTGCGGGAGGGACCCTACAATGAGCAGTTCTTC. Its translation is CASSGQVLREGPYNEQFF. The genes are TRBV6-6 and TRBJ2-1; the match to TRBD2 covers 9 bases. This CDR3 comprises 18 residues. Germline V gives CDR1 MNHNY, CDR2 SVGAGI (reference sequence). Trimming at V came to 5 bases and at J to 2 bases, leaving 13 bases not matched to a gene.

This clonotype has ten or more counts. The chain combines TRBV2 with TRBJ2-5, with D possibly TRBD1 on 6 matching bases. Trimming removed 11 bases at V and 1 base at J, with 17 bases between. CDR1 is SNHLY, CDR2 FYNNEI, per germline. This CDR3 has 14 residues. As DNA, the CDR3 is TGTGCCGGGTTTCCCGGGACATCCCAAGAGACCCAGTACTTC. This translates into CAGFPGTSQETQYF.

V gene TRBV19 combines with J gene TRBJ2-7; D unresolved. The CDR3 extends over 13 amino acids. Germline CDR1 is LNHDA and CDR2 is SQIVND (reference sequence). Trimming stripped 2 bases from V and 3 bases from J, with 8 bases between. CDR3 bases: TGTGCCAGTAGTATATCTCCAGTCTACGAGCAGTACTTC. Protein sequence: CASSISPVYEQYF.

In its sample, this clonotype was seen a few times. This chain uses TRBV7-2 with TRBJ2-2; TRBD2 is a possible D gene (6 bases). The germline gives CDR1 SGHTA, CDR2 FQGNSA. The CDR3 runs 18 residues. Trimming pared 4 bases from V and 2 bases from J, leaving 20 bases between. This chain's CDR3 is CASSWGEGSSLNTGELFF. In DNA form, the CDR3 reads TGTGCCAGCAGCTGGGGGGAAGGGAGCAGCCTAAACACCGGGGAGCTGTTTTTT.

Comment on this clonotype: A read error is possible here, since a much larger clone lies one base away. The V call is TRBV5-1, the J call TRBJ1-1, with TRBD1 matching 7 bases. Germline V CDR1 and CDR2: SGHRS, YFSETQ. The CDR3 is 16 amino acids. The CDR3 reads CASSLGQGVMNTEALF. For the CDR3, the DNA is TGCGCCAGCAGCTTGGGACAGGGAGTCATGAACACTGAAGCTTTATTT.

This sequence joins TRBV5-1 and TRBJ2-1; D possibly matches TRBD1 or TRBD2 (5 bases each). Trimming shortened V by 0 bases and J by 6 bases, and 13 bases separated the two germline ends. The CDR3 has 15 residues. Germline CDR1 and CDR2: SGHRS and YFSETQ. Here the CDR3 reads CASSLALGTVNEQFF. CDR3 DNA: TGCGCCAGCAGCTTGGCCCTCGGGACCGTCAATGAGCAGTTCTTC.

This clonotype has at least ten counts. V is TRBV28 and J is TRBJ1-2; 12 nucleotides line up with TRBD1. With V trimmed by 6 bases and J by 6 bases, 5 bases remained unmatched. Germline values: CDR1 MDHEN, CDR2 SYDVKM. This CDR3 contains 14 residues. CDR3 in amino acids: CASSPGQGANGYTF. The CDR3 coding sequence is TGTGCCAGCAGCCCGGGACAGGGGGCCAATGGCTACACCTTC.